This entry features one T cell receptor (beta chain) sequence. The sample is drawn from a study of T cell clones after liver transplantation. Turning to the study itself: Post-transplant blood was tracked for graft-donor-reactive T cell clones identified in a pre-transplant mixed lymphocyte reaction.

The assay was immunoSEQ multiplex PCR, and TCRdb's table has in-frame clones only and misses some. Among roughly 74,000 clones listed, over 70% were seen once. Trimming took 4 bases from V and 8 from J, leaving 12 bases between them. This CDR3 has 13 residues. In germline, CDR1 is WNHNN, CDR2 SYGVQD (reference sequence). The receptor was isolated from a human donor who received a liver transplant. The material was CD4+ T cells from blood, obtained before liver transplant. The chain recombines TRBV10-1 with TRBJ2-1; D remains ambiguous. CDR3 sequence (DNA): TGCGCCAGCAGTGCAGACGGTGTGTATGAGCAGTTCTTC. Translated, it gives CASSADGVYEQFF.